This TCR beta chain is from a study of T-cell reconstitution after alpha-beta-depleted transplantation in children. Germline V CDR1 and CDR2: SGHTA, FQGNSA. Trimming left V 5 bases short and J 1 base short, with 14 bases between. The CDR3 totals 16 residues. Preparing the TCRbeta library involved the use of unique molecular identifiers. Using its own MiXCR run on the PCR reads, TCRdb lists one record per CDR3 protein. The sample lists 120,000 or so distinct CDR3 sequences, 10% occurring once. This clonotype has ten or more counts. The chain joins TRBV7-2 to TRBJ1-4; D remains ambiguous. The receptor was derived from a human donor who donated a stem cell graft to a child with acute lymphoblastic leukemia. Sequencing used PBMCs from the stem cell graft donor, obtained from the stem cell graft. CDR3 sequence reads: CASSPMAPKTNEKLFF. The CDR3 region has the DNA TGTGCCAGCAGCCCAATGGCCCCGAAAACTAATGAAAAACTGTTTTTT.